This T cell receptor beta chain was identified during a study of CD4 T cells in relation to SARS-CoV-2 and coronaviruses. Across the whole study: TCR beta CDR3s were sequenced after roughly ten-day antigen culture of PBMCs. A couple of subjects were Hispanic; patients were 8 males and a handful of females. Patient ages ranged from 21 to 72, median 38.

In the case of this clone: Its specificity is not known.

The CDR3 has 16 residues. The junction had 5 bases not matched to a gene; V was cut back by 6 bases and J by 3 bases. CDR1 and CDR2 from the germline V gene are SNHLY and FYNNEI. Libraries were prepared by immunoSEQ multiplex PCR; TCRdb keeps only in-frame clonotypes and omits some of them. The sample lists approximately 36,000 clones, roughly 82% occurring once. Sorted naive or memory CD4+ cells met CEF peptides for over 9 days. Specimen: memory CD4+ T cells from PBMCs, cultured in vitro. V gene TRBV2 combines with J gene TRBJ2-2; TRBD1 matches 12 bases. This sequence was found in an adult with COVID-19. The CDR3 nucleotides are TGTGCCAGCAGGGCCGGGACAGGGGGCTACACCGGGGAGCTGTTTTTT. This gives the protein CASRAGTGGYTGELFF.